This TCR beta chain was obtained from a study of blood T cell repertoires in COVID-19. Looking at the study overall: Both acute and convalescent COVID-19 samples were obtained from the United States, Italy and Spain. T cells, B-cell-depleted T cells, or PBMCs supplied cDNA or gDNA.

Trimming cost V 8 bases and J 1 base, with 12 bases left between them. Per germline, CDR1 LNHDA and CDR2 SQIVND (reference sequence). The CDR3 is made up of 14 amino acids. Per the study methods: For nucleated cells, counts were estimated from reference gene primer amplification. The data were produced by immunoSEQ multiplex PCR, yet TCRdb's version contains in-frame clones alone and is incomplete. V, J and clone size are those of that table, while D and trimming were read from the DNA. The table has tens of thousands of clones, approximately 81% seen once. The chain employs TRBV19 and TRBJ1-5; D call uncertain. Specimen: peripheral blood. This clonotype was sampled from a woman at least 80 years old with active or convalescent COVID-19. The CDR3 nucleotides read TGTGCCAGTGGGTTCCAGGAAAGCAATCAGCCCCAGCATTTT. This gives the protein CASGFQESNQPQHF.